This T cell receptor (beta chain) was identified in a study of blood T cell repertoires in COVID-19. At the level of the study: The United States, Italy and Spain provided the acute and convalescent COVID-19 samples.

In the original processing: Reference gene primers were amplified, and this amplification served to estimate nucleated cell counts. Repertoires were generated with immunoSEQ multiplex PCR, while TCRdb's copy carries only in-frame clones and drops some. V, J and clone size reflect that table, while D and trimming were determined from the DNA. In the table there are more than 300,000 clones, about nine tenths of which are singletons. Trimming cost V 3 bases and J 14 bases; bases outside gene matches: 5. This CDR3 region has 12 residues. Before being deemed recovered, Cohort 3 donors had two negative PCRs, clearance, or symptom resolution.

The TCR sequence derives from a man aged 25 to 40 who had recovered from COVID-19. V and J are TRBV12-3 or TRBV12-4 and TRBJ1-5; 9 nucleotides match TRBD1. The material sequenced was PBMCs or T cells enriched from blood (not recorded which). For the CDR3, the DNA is TGTGCCAGCAGTTTGGACAGGGGCCTCAAGCATTTT. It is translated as CASSLDRGLKHF.